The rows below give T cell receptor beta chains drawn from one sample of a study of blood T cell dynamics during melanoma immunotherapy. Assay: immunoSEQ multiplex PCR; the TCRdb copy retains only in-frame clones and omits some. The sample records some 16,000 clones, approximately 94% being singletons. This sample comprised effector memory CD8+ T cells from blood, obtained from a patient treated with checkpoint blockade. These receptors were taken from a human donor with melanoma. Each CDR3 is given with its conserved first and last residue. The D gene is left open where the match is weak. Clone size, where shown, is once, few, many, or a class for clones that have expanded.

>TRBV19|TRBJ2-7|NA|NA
CASSIYNGNYEQYF
TGTGCCAGTAGTATATATAACGGTAACTACGAGCAGTACTTC
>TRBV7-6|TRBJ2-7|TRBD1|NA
CASSPTPQGAHEQYF
TGTGCCAGCAGCCCTACCCCACAGGGGGCCCACGAGCAGTACTTC
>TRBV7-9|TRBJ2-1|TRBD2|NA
CASSSPTSGRRYEQFF
TGTGCCAGCAGCTCCCCGACTAGCGGGAGGAGATATGAGCAGTTCTTC
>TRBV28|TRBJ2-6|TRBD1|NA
CAKGQGYSGANVLTF
TGTGCCAAGGGACAGGGGTACTCTGGGGCCAACGTCCTGACTTTC
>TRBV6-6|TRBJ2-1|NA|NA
CASSYSLGTFNEQFF
TGTGCCAGCAGTTACTCCCTTGGGACCTTCAATGAGCAGTTCTTC
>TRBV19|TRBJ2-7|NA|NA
CASSIGPPGPEGYEQYF
TGTGCCAGTAGTATAGGTCCTCCGGGTCCGGAGGGATACGAGCAGTACTTC
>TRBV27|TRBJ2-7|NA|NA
CASSLGSGSYEQYF
TGTGCCAGCAGTTTAGGATCGGGATCCTACGAGCAGTACTTC
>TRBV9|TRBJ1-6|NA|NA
CASSVEGKNNSPLHF
TGTGCCAGCAGCGTAGAAGGGAAAAATAATTCACCCCTCCACTTT
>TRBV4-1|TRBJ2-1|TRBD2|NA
CASSPRLAGNNEQFF
TGCGCCAGCAGCCCCCGTCTAGCGGGTAACAATGAGCAGTTCTTC
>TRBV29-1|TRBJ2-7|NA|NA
CSVEYGYSYEQYF
TGCAGCGTTGAATATGGGTACTCCTACGAGCAGTACTTC
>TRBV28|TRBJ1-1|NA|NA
CASSLWKNTEAFF
TGTGCCAGCAGTTTATGGAAGAACACTGAAGCTTTCTTT
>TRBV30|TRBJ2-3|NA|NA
CAWSVPADTQYF
TGTGCCTGGAGCGTTCCAGCAGATACGCAGTATTTT
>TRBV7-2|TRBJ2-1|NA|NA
CASSFSGAYNEQFF
TGTGCCAGCAGCTTTAGCGGAGCCTACAATGAGCAGTTCTTC
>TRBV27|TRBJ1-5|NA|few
CASSLMGGGNQPQHF
TGTGCCAGCAGTTTAATGGGAGGCGGCAATCAGCCCCAGCATTTT
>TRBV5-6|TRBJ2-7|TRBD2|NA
CASSPRLAGVSYEQYF
TGTGCCAGCAGCCCCAGACTAGCGGGGGTCTCCTACGAGCAGTACTTC
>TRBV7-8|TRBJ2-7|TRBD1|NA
CASSGGQRLGSYEQYF
TGTGCCAGCAGCGGGGGACAGAGGTTGGGATCCTACGAGCAGTACTTC
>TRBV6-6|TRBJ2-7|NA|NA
CASKSSGPYEQYF
TGTGCCAGTAAATCCAGCGGGCCCTACGAGCAGTACTTC
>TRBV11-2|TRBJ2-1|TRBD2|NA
CASSSWTSAFNEQFF
TGTGCCAGCAGCTCGTGGACTAGCGCATTCAATGAGCAGTTCTTC
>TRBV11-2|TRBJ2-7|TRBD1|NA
CASSSGQGGNEQYF
TGTGCCAGCAGCTCAGGACAGGGAGGCAACGAGCAGTACTTC
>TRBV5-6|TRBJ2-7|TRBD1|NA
CASSLGDREGYEQYF
TGTGCCAGCAGCTTAGGGGACAGGGAGGGGTACGAGCAGTACTTC
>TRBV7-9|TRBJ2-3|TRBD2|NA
CASSLGTSGLGTDTQYF
TGTGCCAGCAGCCTAGGGACTAGCGGGTTGGGCACAGATACGCAGTATTTT
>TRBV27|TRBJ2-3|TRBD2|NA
CASKRGGTDTQYF
TGTGCCAGCAAGCGGGGGGGCACAGATACGCAGTATTTT
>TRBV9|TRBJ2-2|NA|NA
CASSAAEANTGELFF
TGTGCCAGCAGCGCAGCGGAGGCGAACACCGGGGAGCTGTTTTTT
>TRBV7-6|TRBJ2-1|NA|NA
CASSPREKSYNEQFF
TGTGCCAGCAGCCCTCGGGAGAAGTCCTACAATGAGCAGTTCTTC
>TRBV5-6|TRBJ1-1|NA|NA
CASSLGGMNTEAFF
TGTGCCAGCAGCTTGGGCGGCATGAACACTGAAGCTTTCTTT
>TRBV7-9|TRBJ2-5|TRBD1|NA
CASSPLGTGEETQYF
TGTGCCAGCAGCCCCCTGGGGACAGGGGAAGAGACCCAGTACTTC
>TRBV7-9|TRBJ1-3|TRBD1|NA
CASSPRDRTSGNTIYF
TGTGCCAGCAGCCCCCGGGACAGGACCTCTGGAAACACCATATATTTT
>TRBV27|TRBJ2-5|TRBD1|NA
CASSPLDREETQYF
TGTGCCAGCAGTCCATTGGACAGGGAAGAGACCCAGTACTTC
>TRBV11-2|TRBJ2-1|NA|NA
CASSIQAYNEQFF
TGTGCCAGCAGCATACAGGCTTACAATGAGCAGTTCTTC
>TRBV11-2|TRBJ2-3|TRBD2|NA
CASSLLAGGLDTQYF
TGTGCCAGCAGCTTGTTAGCGGGGGGGCTCGATACGCAGTATTTT
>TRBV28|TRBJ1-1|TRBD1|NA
CASLVGQGVWGNTEAFF
TGTGCCAGCCTAGTCGGACAGGGAGTTTGGGGGAACACTGAAGCTTTCTTT
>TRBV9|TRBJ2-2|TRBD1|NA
CASSVGTGGTGELFF
TGTGCCAGCAGCGTTGGGACAGGGGGAACCGGGGAGCTGTTTTTT
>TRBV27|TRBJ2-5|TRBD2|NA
CASGIAGGGTQYF
TGTGCCTCTGGGATAGCGGGCGGGGGGACCCAGTACTTC
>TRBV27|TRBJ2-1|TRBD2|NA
CASSRGLAGNEQFF
TGTGCCAGCAGTCGGGGACTAGCGGGTAATGAGCAGTTCTTC
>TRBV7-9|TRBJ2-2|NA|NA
CASSLAGTGELFF
TGTGCCAGCAGCTTAGCGGGGACCGGGGAGCTGTTTTTT
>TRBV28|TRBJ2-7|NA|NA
CASICRVIYYEQYF
TGTGCCAGCATCTGCAGGGTAATTTACTACGAGCAGTACTTC
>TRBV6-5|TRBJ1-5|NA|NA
CASSYSGGRGQPQHF
TGTGCCAGCAGTTACTCGGGGGGTCGGGGTCAGCCCCAGCATTTT
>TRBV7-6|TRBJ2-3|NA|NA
CASSVRDPRADTQYF
TGTGCCAGCAGCGTGCGGGACCCACGGGCAGATACGCAGTATTTT